The entry below describes one T cell receptor beta chain. Its cognate antigen has yet to be identified. Nothing much larger sits one base from this clone, and base qualities are not available. CDR3 length: 14 amino acids, cysteine to phenylalanine. Left in the record is the CDR3 DNA by itself, 42 bases read in frame from the first base. In the germline V gene, CDR1 corresponds to SGHTA and CDR2 to FQGNSA. The junction carries 11 bases between V and J, which are trimmed by 2 bases and 5 bases respectively. The library was produced with the immunoSEQ multiplex PCR assay. For the multiplex PCR, a mixture combining 60 forward primers for TCR Vbeta segments and 13 reverse primers for TCR Jbeta segments was used. The CDR3 region of rearranged TCR beta genes was amplified from genomic DNA by a multiplex PCR assay. The Illumina HiSeq System was used to sequence the amplified TCR beta libraries as 87-base-pair reads. Per the authors' processing: A later analysis tallied around 82 million unique TCR beta chains across the 700 or so repertoires, and around 9.9 million of those chains were shared by two or more donors. To remove PCR and sequencing errors, raw reads were error-corrected and collapsed into unique sequences using a nearest-neighbor algorithm that merged closely related sequences. Alignment of CDR3 sequences to IMGT reference sequences was used to assign V, D and J gene segments. Each retained sequence needed at least a six-nucleotide match to both a V gene segment and a J gene segment. Rearrangements were called productive when the CDR3 lacked stop codons and stayed in frame with V and J; all others were non-productive. CDR3 was defined according to IMGT convention as the region running from the second conserved V-encoded cysteine to the conserved J-encoded phenylalanine. Sequences without an unambiguous match to a single V gene segment were excluded from the earlier analysis of 450 to 750 of the donors. An earlier analysis of roughly 590 of the donors called V segments functional above 56.7% productive rearrangements and segregating when the between-donor standard deviation exceeded 5%. A statistical classification framework was developed to diagnose cytomegalovirus status using the catalog of TCR beta chain sequences. V and J gene assignment, in a later analysis, came from comparing TCR nucleotide sequences with IMGT/GENE-DB human TR gene sequences. Using the TCRdist pipeline, a later analysis assigned CDR3 sequences along with most-parsimonious VDJ recombination scenarios. In a later analysis, each TCR beta chain was defined by its CDR3 amino acid sequence together with its V-gene family, and reads lacking a unique V-gene family were excluded. As a way to deal with suspected cross-contamination and a sequencing artifact, a later analysis dropped hundreds of nucleotide sequences that were highly shared and had low generation probability. For each public chain, a later analysis derived a clonal expansion index from normalized ranks of inferred template counts within each repertoire. In a later analysis, generation probabilities were computed using a VDJ recombination model fitted to out-of-frame rearrangements, and the results were checked against IGoR. Hypergeometric tests were used in a later analysis to score TCR-TCR, TCR-HLA and TCR-CMV co-occurrence, with a repertoire-size bias correction applied to the TCR pairs. In a later analysis, false discovery rates were estimated by permuting HLA or CMV assignments 20 times. In a later analysis, co-occurring TCRs were grouped using DBSCAN, with TCRdist sequence similarity added in when clustering inside HLA-allele-positive subsets. Repertoires with fewer than 30,000 or more than 120,000 public chains, plus five repertoires with anomalous nucleotide sharing, were excluded from co-occurrence clustering. Sourced from immuneACCESS, this table was stored by TCRdb with only in-frame sequences that have V and J called. A share of the clones is absent; for the studies checked, an unresolved V gene accounts for under half, and the remainder has no known explanation. The DNA gave D and trimming, while V, J and clone size come from that table. For this sample the table gives over 150,000 clones, of which approximately 81% were detected only once. Under 1.5% of the sample rests with the top ten.

The source of the sample is a study of cytomegalovirus exposure and HLA in healthy donors (dated by TCRdb to about 2017). Some background on the complete study: In an earlier analysis of roughly 590 of the donors, roughly 300 Gb of sequence data and 95 million to 130 million unique TCR beta sequences from 180 million or so T cells were reported. To study patterns of TCR occurrence, a later analysis re-analyzed previously published TCR beta repertoires from around 660 donors and added high-resolution HLA genotyping. Among some 410 genotyped donors of the cohort, an average of around 220,000 unique TCR beta nucleotide sequences was sequenced per donor, of which about 20% were non-productive. Rather than drawing on any new phenotypic data, the later analysis identified candidate immune exposures from TCR beta sequences and the way those sequences occurred across donors. Besides the first cohort of approximately 670 subjects, a separate validation cohort made up of over a hundred different subjects was used. Genome-wide SNP genotypes for about 65% of the roughly 670 donors were used in a later genetic analysis, which treated that subset as a discovery cohort. The number of typed donors differed by locus: about 620-630 for A, B, C, DRB1 and DQB1; 500 to 550 for DQA1; roughly 600 for DPA1; and around 450 for DPB1. The study aimed to test whether signatures of past pathogen exposure could be identified by cataloging public T cell receptors. Because of strong linkage in the cohort, five DR-DQ haplotypes were treated as single units for association and clustering. HLA typing covered class I and class II loci at four-digit resolution. Using immunosequencing, the study profiled T cell repertoires from about 610 subjects and related those repertoires to cytomegalovirus serostatus. Of the roughly 410 genotyped donors, over 80% were placed in the genetic ancestry cluster associated with self-reported Caucasian donors. To predict cytomegalovirus infection status, the study combined high-throughput TCR immunosequencing, statistical association of individual TCRs with disease status, and machine learning. Approximately 300 gigabases of sequencing data and tens of millions of unique TCR sequences were included in an early release covering around 600 HLA-typed donors. In an earlier analysis of roughly 600 of the donors, high-throughput TCR beta sequencing was used to judge whether each TCR beta V gene segment behaved as functional or pseudogenic. Every discovery cohort repertoire had been produced on one sequencing platform. Donor age, sex, ethnicity and CMV serostatus were compiled alongside the repertoire data. Summary of the overall study and its limitations: According to a later genetic analysis, donors in an Asian-associated ancestry cluster had fewer N-insertions in productive TCRs than the approximately 670-donor mean. In a later analysis, most CMV-associated TCR beta chains were found to appear HLA-restricted, with HLA associations seemingly driven largely by CMV exposure. The study gave a list of some 150 TCR beta chains associated with cytomegalovirus. In an earlier analysis of about 600 of the donors, most TCR beta V segments appeared in productive rearrangements about 87% or about 30% of the time, broadly matching IMGT annotations. The classifier was reported to diagnose cytomegalovirus status with high specificity and sensitivity in both the original and validation cohorts. Strong co-occurrence of HLA alleles, especially DR and DQ, made assigning TCR associations to individual alleles difficult. In a later analysis, HLA-associated TCR beta chains showed more clonal expansion and lower generation probabilities than non-associated chains that were equally common. The earlier analysis of 587 of the donors excluded 15 to 20 rarely observed V segments, including chromosome 9 orphons, because counts were too low. V-gene and J-gene trimming of TCR beta chains was associated with a missense DCLRE1C variant in a later genetic analysis, and the association was replicated in an independent cohort. CMV serostatus was the only immune exposure information available for the cohort. The sequencing pipeline was judged likely to have produced a cluster of highly shared sequence variants as a technical artifact. Correlated functional status among segregating V segments might reflect linkage disequilibrium, but an unknown experimental factor could not be ruled out. Across donors, most TCR sequences were observed very rarely, whereas some public TCRs were present in many individuals. Presence/absence analyses assumed roughly uniform sequencing depth across donors, an assumption that may not hold. It was suggested by the authors that the approach could potentially be generalized to other disease states and immunological phenotypes. Because HLA typing was unavailable for some donors at each locus, only the typed subset was used in association tests. Some IMGT-functional V segments, including TRBV6-2 and TRBV6-3, could not be distinguished by the 87-base-pair reads and were therefore excluded. In this cohort, only TCR beta chains were sequenced, and detectable features were limited by the absence of alpha or paired-chain data. A further reported finding was that TCR beta sequences accurately predicted the HLA-A and HLA-B alleles for most subjects in the first cohort. According to a later analysis, parvovirus B19, influenza, CMV and Epstein-Barr virus appeared linked to several top co-occurrence clusters. Specific HLA alleles were associated with some 15,000 TCR beta sequences at a false discovery rate of 0.05 in a later analysis. Three of the identified cytomegalovirus-associated TCR beta chains were confirmed in vitro to be specific for cytomegalovirus antigens. A later analysis found that TCR association rates varied across HLA loci, with DRB1 alleles showing the most associated TCRs and HLA-C alleles the fewest.

The cohort comprised some 730 healthy bone marrow donors. At the time of sampling, all cohort members were nominally healthy, though unrecorded immune exposures were likely present. The donor tested CMV seronegative, placing the donor among the 352 seronegative members of the cohort. Every donor gave a peripheral blood sample, and the peripheral blood mononuclear cells from that sample were used for TCR beta sequencing. Genomic DNA was extracted from the blood cell samples with the Qiagen DNeasy Blood Extraction Kit. This clonotype was sampled from a man between 18 and 29 years old in good health and CMV-seronegative. The chain couples TRBV7-2 to TRBJ2-3; matching of 6 bases hints at TRBD2 as the D gene. Sample: PBMCs. The nucleotide sequence reads as follows: TGTGCCAGCAGCTTAAACGGGAGAAAAGATACGCAGTATTTT. This gives the protein CASSLNGRKDTQYF.